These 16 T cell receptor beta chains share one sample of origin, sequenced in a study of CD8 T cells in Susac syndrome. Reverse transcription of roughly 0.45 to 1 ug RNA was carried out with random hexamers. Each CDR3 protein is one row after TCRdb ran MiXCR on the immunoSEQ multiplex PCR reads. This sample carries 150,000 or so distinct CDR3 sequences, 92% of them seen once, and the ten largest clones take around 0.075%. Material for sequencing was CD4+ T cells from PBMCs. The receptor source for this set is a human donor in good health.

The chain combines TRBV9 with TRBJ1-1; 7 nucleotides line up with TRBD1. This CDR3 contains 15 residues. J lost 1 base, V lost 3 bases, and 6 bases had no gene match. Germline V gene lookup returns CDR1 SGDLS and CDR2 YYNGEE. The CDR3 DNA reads TGTGCCAGCAGCGCTCTCCGGGACAGGAACACTGAAGCTTTCTTT. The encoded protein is CASSALRDRNTEAFF.

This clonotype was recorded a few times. CDR3 bases: TGTGCCAGCAGCCAAGTTAGGACTGAAGCTTTCTTT. Translating it yields CASSQVRTEAFF. V gene TRBV3-1 combines with J gene TRBJ1-1; no definite D call. The V and J ends lost 1 base and 5 bases respectively, with 5 bases between them. From germline, CDR1 is LGHDT and CDR2 YNNKEL (reference sequence). The CDR3 runs 12 residues.

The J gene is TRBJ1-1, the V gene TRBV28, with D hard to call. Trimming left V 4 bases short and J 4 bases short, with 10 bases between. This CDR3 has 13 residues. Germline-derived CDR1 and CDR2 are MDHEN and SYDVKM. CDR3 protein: CASSSGVLTEAFF. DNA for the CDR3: TGTGCCAGCAGTTCGGGCGTACTCACTGAAGCTTTCTTT.

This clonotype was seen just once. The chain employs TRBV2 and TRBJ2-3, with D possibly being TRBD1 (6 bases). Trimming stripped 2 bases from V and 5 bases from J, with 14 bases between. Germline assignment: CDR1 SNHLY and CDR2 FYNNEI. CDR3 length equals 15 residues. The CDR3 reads CASSERGFLGDTQYF. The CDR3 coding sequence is TGTGCCAGCAGTGAAAGGGGGTTTCTGGGAGATACGCAGTATTTT.

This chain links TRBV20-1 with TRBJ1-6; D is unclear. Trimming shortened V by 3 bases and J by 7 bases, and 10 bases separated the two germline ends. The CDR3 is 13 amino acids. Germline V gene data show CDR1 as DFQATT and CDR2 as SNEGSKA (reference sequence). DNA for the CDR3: TGCAGTGCTAGCCAAGGATTGAATTCACCCCTCCACTTT. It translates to CSASQGLNSPLHF.

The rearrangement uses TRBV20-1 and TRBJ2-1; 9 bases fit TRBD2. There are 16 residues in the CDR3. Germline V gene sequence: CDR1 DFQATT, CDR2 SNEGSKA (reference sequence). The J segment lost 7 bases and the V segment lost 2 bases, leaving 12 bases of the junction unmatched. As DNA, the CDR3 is TGCAGTGCTAGACAAAATAGCGGGAGTGGCAGAAATGAGCAGTTCTTC. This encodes CSARQNSGSGRNEQFF.

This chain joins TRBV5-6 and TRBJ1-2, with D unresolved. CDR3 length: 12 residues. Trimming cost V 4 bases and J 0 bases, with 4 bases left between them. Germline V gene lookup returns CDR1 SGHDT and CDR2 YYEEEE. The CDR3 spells CASSTANYGYTF. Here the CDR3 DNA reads TGTGCCAGCAGCACAGCTAACTATGGCTACACCTTC.

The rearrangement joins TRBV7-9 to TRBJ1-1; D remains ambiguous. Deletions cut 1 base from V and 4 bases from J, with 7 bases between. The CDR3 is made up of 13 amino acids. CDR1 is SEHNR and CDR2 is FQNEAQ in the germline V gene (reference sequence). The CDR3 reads CASSLEDGTEAFF. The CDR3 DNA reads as TGTGCCAGCAGCTTAGAGGATGGCACTGAAGCTTTCTTT.

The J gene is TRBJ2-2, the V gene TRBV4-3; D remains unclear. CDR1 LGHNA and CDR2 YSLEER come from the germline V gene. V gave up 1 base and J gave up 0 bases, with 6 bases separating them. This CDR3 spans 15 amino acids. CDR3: CASSQGAANTGELFF. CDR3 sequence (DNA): TGCGCCAGCAGCCAAGGGGCTGCGAACACCGGGGAGCTGTTTTTT.

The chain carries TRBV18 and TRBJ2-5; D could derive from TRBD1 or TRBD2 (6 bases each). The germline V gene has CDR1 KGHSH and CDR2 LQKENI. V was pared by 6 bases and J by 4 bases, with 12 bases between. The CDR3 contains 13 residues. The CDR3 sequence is CASSGGRGETQYF. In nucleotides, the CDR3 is TGTGCCAGCTCCGGGGGCCGCGGAGAGACCCAGTACTTC.

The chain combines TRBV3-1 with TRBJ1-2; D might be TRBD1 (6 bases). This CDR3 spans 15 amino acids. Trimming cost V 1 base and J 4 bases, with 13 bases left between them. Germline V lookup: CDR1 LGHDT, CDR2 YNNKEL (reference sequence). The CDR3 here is CASSQVGGGGYGYTF. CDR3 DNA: TGTGCCAGCAGCCAAGTGGGGGGCGGGGGCTATGGCTACACCTTC.

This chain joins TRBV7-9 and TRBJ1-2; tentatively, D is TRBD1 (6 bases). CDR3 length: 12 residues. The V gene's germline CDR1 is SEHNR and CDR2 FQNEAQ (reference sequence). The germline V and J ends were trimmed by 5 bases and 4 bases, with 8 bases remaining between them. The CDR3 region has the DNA TGTGCCAGCAGCCAGGACAGCTATGGCTACACCTTC. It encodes CASSQDSYGYTF. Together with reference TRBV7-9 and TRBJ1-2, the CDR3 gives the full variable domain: DTGVSQNPRHKITKRGQNVTFRCDPISEHNRLYWYRQTLGQGPEFLTYFQNEAQLEKSRLLSDRFSAERPKGSFSTLEIQRTEQGDSAMYLCASSQDSYGYTFGSGTRLTVV.

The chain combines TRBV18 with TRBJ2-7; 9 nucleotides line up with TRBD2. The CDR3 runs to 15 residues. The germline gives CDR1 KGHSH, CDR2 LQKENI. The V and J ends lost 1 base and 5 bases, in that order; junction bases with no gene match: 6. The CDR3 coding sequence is TGTGCCAGCTCACCACTTGGGAGCGGGAGGAACGAGCAGTACTTC. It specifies CASSPLGSGRNEQYF.

The CDR3 DNA reads as TGCAGTGCTAGAAAGAGGGGTTCCCTGTCTAGCACAGATACGCAGTATTTT. Translation gives CSARKRGSLSSTDTQYF. The V call is TRBV20-1, the J call TRBJ2-3; D is tentatively TRBD1 or TRBD2 (5 bases each). Germline V CDR1 and CDR2: DFQATT, SNEGSKA (reference sequence). The CDR3 runs 17 residues. V was cut by 2 bases and J by 0 bases, with 18 bases left in between.

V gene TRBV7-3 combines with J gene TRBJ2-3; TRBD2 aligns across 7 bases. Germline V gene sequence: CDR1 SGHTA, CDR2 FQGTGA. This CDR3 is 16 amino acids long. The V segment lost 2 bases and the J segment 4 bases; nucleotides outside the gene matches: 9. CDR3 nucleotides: TGTGCCAGCAGCTTATCGGCTAGTGCGGGGGCAGATACGCAGTATTTT. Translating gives CASSLSASAGADTQYF. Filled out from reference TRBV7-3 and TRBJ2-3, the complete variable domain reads GAGVSQTPSNKVTEKGKYVELRCDPISGHTALYWYRQSLGQGPEFLIYFQGTGAADDSGLPNDRFFAVRPEGSVSTLKIQRTERGDSAVYLCASSLSASAGADTQYFGPGTRLTVL.

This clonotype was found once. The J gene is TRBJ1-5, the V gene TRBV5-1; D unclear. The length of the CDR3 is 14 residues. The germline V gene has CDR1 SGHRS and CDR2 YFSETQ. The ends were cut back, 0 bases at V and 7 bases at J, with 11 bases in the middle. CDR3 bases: TGCGCCAGCAGCTTGGAGGACCCTAGGCAGCCCCAGCATTTT. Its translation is CASSLEDPRQPQHF.